The clone carrying this T cell receptor beta chain was detected many times. This entry belongs to a study of Graves' ophthalmopathy and Graves' hyperthyroidism. TCR beta CDR3 amplification used RNA transcripts. The authors performed first-round RT-PCR with HTBI primers and then a second-round multiplex PCR. From the multiplex PCR reads, TCRdb called clonotypes with MiXCR, one entry per CDR3 protein. Among around 600,000 distinct CDR3 sequences listed, roughly 41% were seen once. The PBMCs were taken from 10 ml of fresh peripheral blood. Sequencing was carried out using peripheral blood. The clonotype originates from an adult man with Graves' ophthalmopathy.

CDR3 DNA: TGTGCCAGCCGCCTTGAGGCTGTTATGAATTCACCCCTCCACTTT. As protein: CASRLEAVMNSPLHF. This chain uses TRBV2 with TRBJ1-6; D not resolved. The CDR3 has 15 amino acids. The V end was cut by 8 bases, the J end by 7 bases, with 18 bases between. Per germline, CDR1 SNHLY and CDR2 FYNNEI.